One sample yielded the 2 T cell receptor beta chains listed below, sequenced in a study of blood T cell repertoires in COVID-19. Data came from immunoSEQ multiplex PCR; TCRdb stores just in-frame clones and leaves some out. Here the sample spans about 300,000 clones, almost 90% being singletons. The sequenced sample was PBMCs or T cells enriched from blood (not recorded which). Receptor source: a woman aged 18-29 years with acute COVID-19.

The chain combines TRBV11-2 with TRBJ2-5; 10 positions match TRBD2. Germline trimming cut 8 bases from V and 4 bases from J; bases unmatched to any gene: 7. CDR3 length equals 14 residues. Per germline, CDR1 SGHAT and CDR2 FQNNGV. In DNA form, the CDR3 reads TGTGCCAGCGACCTAGCGGGAGTCGGAGAGACCCAGTACTTC. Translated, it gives CASDLAGVGETQYF.

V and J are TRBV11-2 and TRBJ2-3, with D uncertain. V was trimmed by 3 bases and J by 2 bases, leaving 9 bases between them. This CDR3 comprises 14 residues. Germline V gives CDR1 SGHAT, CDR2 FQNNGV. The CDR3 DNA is TGTGCCAGCAGCTTGTCCAGTTACACAGATACGCAGTATTTT. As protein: CASSLSSYTDTQYF.